The clone carrying this T cell receptor beta chain came up many times. V dropped 6 bases and J dropped 5 bases, with 13 bases sitting between them. CDR3 size: 13 residues. This sample is drawn from a study of T cells in Graves' hyperthyroidism and ophthalmopathy. Amplification targeted TCR beta CDR3 regions from RNA transcripts. The HTBI primer set drove a first-round RT-PCR of the TCR CDR3. MiXCR was run by TCRdb on the multiplex PCR reads, yielding one entry per CDR3 protein. The sample records a few hundred thousand distinct CDR3 sequences, around an eighth being singletons. The specimen sequenced was blood. The genes are TRBV12-3 or TRBV12-4 and TRBJ2-5, with D tentatively TRBD1 or TRBD2 (5 bases each). The sequence came from a young woman with Graves' hyperthyroidism. This CDR3 reads CASRKRDAETQYF. CDR3 DNA sequence: TGTGCCAGCAGAAAACGGGACGCTGAGACCCAGTACTTC.